This TCR beta chain stems from a study of technical replicates of blood from a few donors. Trimming at V came to 0 bases and at J to 10 bases, leaving 10 bases not matched to a gene. The germline gives CDR1 SGHRS, CDR2 YFSETQ. CDR3 length: 16 residues. The repertoire was sequenced with immunoSEQ multiplex PCR; TCRdb's copy has only in-frame clones and lacks some. The sample holds approximately 73,000 clones; more than 85% are singletons and the top ten take under 0.3%. The genes are TRBV5-1 and TRBJ2-1, with 10 bases fitting TRBD2. This receptor was obtained from a human donor in good health. Sequenced material: T cells isolated from PBMCs. DNA of the CDR3: TGCGCCAGCAGCTTGGGGCTAGCGGGGGCCTCCGGGGAGCAGTTCTTC. This sequence encodes CASSLGLAGASGEQFF. Variable domain in full (rest from reference TRBV5-1 and TRBJ2-1): KAGVTQTPRYLIKTRGQQVTLSCSPISGHRSVSWYQQTPGQGLQFLFEYFSETQRNKGNFPGRFSGRQFSNSRSEMNVSTLELGDSALYLCASSLGLAGASGEQFFGPGTRLTVL.